Each of the 8 T cell receptor beta chains below was sequenced from the same sample in a study of blood T cell repertoires in COVID-19. Only in-frame clones appear in the TCRdb table, and some are missing; sequencing was by immunoSEQ multiplex PCR. In the table there are some 140,000 clones, about 79% of which are singletons. Material for sequencing was PBMCs or T cells enriched from blood (not recorded which). Source of these receptors: a man in his fifties or sixties who had recovered from COVID-19.

The rearrangement uses TRBV16 and TRBJ2-2; 9 nucleotides align to TRBD2. Trimming took 5 bases from V and 0 from J; bases not matched to a gene: 4. CDR1 is KGHSY, CDR2 FQNENV, per germline. CDR3 length: 16 amino acids. The CDR3 nucleotides read TGTGCCAGCAGCTCCCGCGGGGGGGCGAACACCGGGGAGCTGTTTTTT. The encoded protein is CASSSRGGANTGELFF.

The genes are TRBV5-4 and TRBJ2-7; 10 positions match TRBD2. Unmatched junction bases numbered 1, after V lost 1 base and J lost 3 bases. Germline V gene sequence: CDR1 SGHNT, CDR2 YYREEE (reference sequence). The CDR3 contains 14 residues. CDR3 in DNA: TGTGCCAGCAGCTTGACTAGCGGGGACTACGAGCAGTACTTC. Its translation is CASSLTSGDYEQYF.

J is TRBJ2-7 and V is TRBV9; 7 nucleotides agree with TRBD1. From germline, CDR1 is SGDLS and CDR2 YYNGEE. This CDR3 comprises 15 residues. The V and J ends lost 0 bases and 4 bases, in that order; junction bases with no gene match: 7. The CDR3 loop is CASSVGGQLLYEQYF. The DNA of the CDR3 is TGTGCCAGCAGCGTAGGGGGACAGCTGTTATACGAGCAGTACTTC.

The sample holds a few counts of this clone. The chain carries TRBV7-2 and TRBJ2-1; 7 bases map to TRBD2. The CDR3 is made up of 15 amino acids. Germline CDR1 and CDR2: SGHTA and FQGNSA. Trimming took 1 base from V and 7 from J; bases not matched to a gene: 7. CDR3 amino acids: CASSLVTGSGNEQFF. DNA of the CDR3: TGTGCCAGCAGCTTAGTTACAGGTAGCGGGAATGAGCAGTTCTTC.

This chain links TRBV9 with TRBJ1-2; a weak D match, TRBD1 (5 bases). V gave up 7 bases and J gave up 4 bases, with 11 bases separating them. This CDR3 is built from 12 residues. The germline gives CDR1 SGDLS, CDR2 YYNGEE. The CDR3 reads CASGGVIYGYTF. Written as DNA, the CDR3 is TGTGCCAGCGGAGGGGTAATCTATGGCTACACCTTC.

V usage is TRBV19 and J usage is TRBJ2-3, with TRBD1 identical over 7 bases. V lost 5 bases to trimming and J lost 3 bases; unmatched junction nucleotides: 5. From germline, CDR1 is LNHDA and CDR2 SQIVND (reference sequence). This CDR3 has 14 amino acids. The CDR3 loop is CASSDREVTDTQYF. As DNA, the CDR3 is TGTGCCAGTAGTGACAGGGAAGTTACAGATACGCAGTATTTT.

The gene calls are TRBV9 and TRBJ1-1, with D uncertain. There are 15 residues in the CDR3. The germline CDR1 and CDR2 sequences are SGDLS and YYNGEE. The V gene lost 2 bases and the J gene lost 1 base, with 12 bases spanning the gap. The CDR3 is CASSVTSGSNTEAFF. The CDR3 DNA follows: TGTGCCAGCAGCGTCACCTCCGGTTCGAACACTGAAGCTTTCTTT. Filled out from reference TRBV9 and TRBJ1-1, the complete variable domain reads DSGVTQTPKHLITATGQRVTLRCSPRSGDLSVYWYQQSLDQGLQFLIQYYNGEERAKGNILERFSAQQFPDLHSELNLSSLELGDSALYFCASSVTSGSNTEAFFGQGTRLTVV.

This clone is a singleton in its sample. The chain employs TRBV6-5 and TRBJ1-5; D not resolved. V was cut by 6 bases and J by 7 bases, with 13 bases left in between. The germline gives CDR1 MNHEY, CDR2 SVGAGI. The CDR3 runs to 13 residues. The CDR3 protein is CASRGFSGQPQHF. The CDR3 region has the DNA TGTGCCAGCAGGGGGTTTTCGGGGCAGCCCCAGCATTTT.